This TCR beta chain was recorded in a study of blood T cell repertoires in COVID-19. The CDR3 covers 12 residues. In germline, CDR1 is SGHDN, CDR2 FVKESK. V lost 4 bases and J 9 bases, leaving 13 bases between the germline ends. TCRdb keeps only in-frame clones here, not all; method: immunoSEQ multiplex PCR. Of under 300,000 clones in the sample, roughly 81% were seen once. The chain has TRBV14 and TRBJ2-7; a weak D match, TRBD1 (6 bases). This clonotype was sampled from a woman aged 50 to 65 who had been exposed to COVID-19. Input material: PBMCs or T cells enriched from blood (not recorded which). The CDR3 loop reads CASSLTTGMQYF. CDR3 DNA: TGTGCCAGCAGCCTTACCACAGGGATGCAGTACTTC.